The T cell receptor (beta chain) under discussion was sequenced for a study of cytomegalovirus exposure and HLA in healthy donors. Study-level results: Indistinguishable V segments such as TRBV6-2 and TRBV6-3 were excluded. HLA alleles were associated with roughly 17,000 TCR beta sequences in a later analysis at 0.05 false discovery rate. TCR beta chain V- and J-gene trimming was linked, in a later analysis, to a missense variant in DCLRE1C.

This CDR3 region has 13 residues. The germline gives CDR1 SEHNR, CDR2 FQNEAQ (reference sequence). 13 Jbeta primers and 60 Vbeta primers were used for the PCR. Profiled with immunoSEQ multiplex PCR; TCRdb holds only in-frame clones, not every one. Altogether some 65,000 clones are present, roughly 80% being singletons, with the ten largest covering less than 25%. A note on this clone: What it recognizes is unknown. The junction departs from the called germline gene at one end, perhaps through a read error.

Sequencing used PBMCs. V gene TRBV7-9 combines with J gene TRBJ1-1; weak D call: TRBD1 (6 bases). This TCR came from a woman in her thirties or forties in good health and CMV-seropositive. This chain's CDR3 is CSSSVQGGTEAFF. The DNA for the CDR3 is TGTTCCAGCAGTGTACAGGGAGGGACTGAAGCTTTCTTT.